This TCR beta chain was obtained from a study of graft-versus-host responses after intestinal transplantation. Study context: All of the recipients had induction that used anti-thymocyte globulin, then tacrolimus and steroids for around three years.

This CDR3 region has 13 residues. The germline gives CDR1 LNHDA, CDR2 SQIVND (reference sequence). The V and J ends lost 4 bases and 7 bases respectively, with 14 bases between them. TCRdb's copy holds only in-frame clones and misses some; the assay was immunoSEQ multiplex PCR. The data contain 95,000 to 110,000 clones, approximately 94% of them singletons. Study-wide results and caveats: Recipient-marrow GvH clones were detected, some having first appeared in ileum or blood.

Comment on this clone: Antigen specificity is unknown.

The J gene is TRBJ2-7, the V gene TRBV19; no definite D call. The specimen comprised unstimulated CD8+ T cells sorted from spleen or lymph node cells, sampled before intestinal transplant. The source of this sequence is a human donor who received an intestinal transplant. The CDR3 reads CASSTTSRLEQYF. The CDR3 bases are TGTGCCAGTAGTACCACCTCTCGACTTGAGCAGTACTTC.